The 11 T cell receptor beta chains in this list originate from one sample, sequenced in a study of tumor T cells in aggressive B-cell lymphoma. Assay used: immunoSEQ multiplex PCR; TCRdb lists only in-frame clones, some missing. The sample shows about 1,700 clones, about 93% of them seen only once. Source material: tumor tissue. These receptors were obtained from an adult with diffuse large B cell lymphoma. Some clones in this sample may be carry-over from other donors' samples.

J is TRBJ2-7 and V is TRBV28; D may be TRBD2 (6 bases). The CDR3 totals 15 residues. Per germline, CDR1 MDHEN and CDR2 SYDVKM. V was shortened by 4 bases and J by 6 bases, with 19 bases between the two germline ends. The CDR3 reads CASSSGRTSASEQYF. CDR3 nucleotide sequence: TGTGCCAGCAGTTCAGGGAGGACCTCCGCCTCCGAGCAGTACTTC.

This chain uses TRBV2 with TRBJ2-5; 12 positions agree with TRBD2. Germline CDR1 SNHLY, CDR2 FYNNEI. The CDR3 extends over 14 amino acids. V shed 2 bases, J shed 5 bases, and the junction held 0 bases outside the gene matches. The DNA for the CDR3 is TGTGCCAGCAGTGAACTAGCGGGGGGGGAGACCCAGTACTTC. Amino acid sequence: CASSELAGGETQYF.

The CDR3 DNA reads as TGTGCCAGCAGCCTCCGAAACAGGGGGTACCCTCAAGAGACCCAGTACTTC. It yields the protein CASSLRNRGYPQETQYF. The V call is TRBV7-8, the J call TRBJ2-5, with 8 bases fitting TRBD1. The CDR3 contains 17 residues. Germline-derived CDR1 and CDR2 are SGHVS and FQNEAQ. With 5 bases clipped from V and 2 bases from J, the junction kept 13 bases outside the gene matches.

This clone was detected only once. The gene calls are TRBV9 and TRBJ1-1, with TRBD1 identical over 9 bases. Germline CDR1 is SGDLS and CDR2 is YYNGEE. This CDR3 contains 16 residues. J was trimmed by 4 bases and V by 4 bases; bases with no gene match: 11. The CDR3 DNA reads TGTGCCAGCAGCTCCGCCCTTGACAGGGGGGCCACTGAAGCTTTCTTT. Its protein is CASSSALDRGATEAFF.

This chain uses TRBV9 with TRBJ2-7, with 12 bases lining up with TRBD2. Germline V gives CDR1 SGDLS, CDR2 YYNGEE. V gave up 4 bases and J gave up 4 bases; unmatched junction bases: 12. The CDR3 is made up of 17 amino acids. The chain's CDR3 is CASSTSPSGRDVYEQYF. CDR3 DNA: TGTGCCAGCAGCACGAGCCCTAGCGGGAGGGACGTATACGAGCAGTACTTC.

This clone was observed a single time. The chain couples TRBV11-3 to TRBJ2-5; the D gene is possibly TRBD2 (6 bases). The V gene's germline CDR1 is SGHNT and CDR2 YENEEA. Trimming pared 6 bases from V and 1 base from J, leaving 15 bases between. The CDR3 has 15 residues. The CDR3 DNA follows: TGTGCCAGCAGAGCGAACCGGGACTTCCAAGAGACCCAGTACTTC. Protein sequence: CASRANRDFQETQYF.

CDR3 region: CASSLVNRGPYEQYF. The CDR3 DNA is TGTGCCAGCAGCTTAGTCAACCGGGGTCCCTACGAGCAGTACTTC. The chain joins TRBV7-9 to TRBJ2-5; D may be TRBD2 (5 bases). The assigned J gene may be wrong: the sequence end matches TRBJ2-7 better. Looked up from germline, CDR1 is SEHNR and CDR2 is FQNEAQ (reference sequence). CDR3 length equals 15 residues.

The V and J genes are TRBV5-1 and TRBJ1-4; 9 bases map to TRBD1. CDR3 size: 13 residues. CDR1 and CDR2 (germline): SGHRS, YFSETQ. The trim removed 6 bases at V and 5 bases at J, leaving 2 bases unmatched. The CDR3, as DNA: TGCGCCAGCACGGGGACAGGGAATGAAAAACTGTTTTTT. Protein: CASTGTGNEKLFF.

CDR3 protein: CASRDYVRLGEQYF. The DNA of the CDR3 is TGTGCCAGCAGGGACTATGTCCGACTGGGCGAGCAGTACTTC. The gene calls are TRBV6-1 and TRBJ2-7; D may be TRBD2 (6 bases). The CDR3 runs 14 residues. With 6 bases removed from V and 6 bases from J, the gap between germline ends came to 18 bases. The V gene's germline CDR1 is MNHNS and CDR2 SASEGT.

V gene TRBV9 combines with J gene TRBJ2-1, with TRBD2 matching 8 bases. The V and J ends lost 4 bases and 7 bases, in that order; junction bases with no gene match: 10. Germline V gene lookup returns CDR1 SGDLS and CDR2 YYNGEE. The CDR3 has 15 residues. CDR3 nucleotides: TGTGCCAGCAGCCCTTCGGGGGGGCAGGGTAATGAGCAGTTCTTC. Translation: CASSPSGGQGNEQFF. The full variable domain, completed using reference TRBV9 and TRBJ2-1, is DSGVTQTPKHLITATGQRVTLRCSPRSGDLSVYWYQQSLDQGLQFLIQYYNGEERAKGNILERFSAQQFPDLHSELNLSSLELGDSALYFCASSPSGGQGNEQFFGPGTRLTVL.

This clone turned up a few times. The genes are TRBV28 and TRBJ2-2; TRBD2 might be the D (5 bases). Germline-derived CDR1 and CDR2 are MDHEN and SYDVKM. V lost 8 bases and J 6 bases, leaving 7 bases between the germline ends. The CDR3 has 11 amino acids. The CDR3 protein is CASGRAGELFF. For the CDR3, the DNA is TGTGCCAGCGGGCGGGCCGGGGAGCTGTTTTTT.